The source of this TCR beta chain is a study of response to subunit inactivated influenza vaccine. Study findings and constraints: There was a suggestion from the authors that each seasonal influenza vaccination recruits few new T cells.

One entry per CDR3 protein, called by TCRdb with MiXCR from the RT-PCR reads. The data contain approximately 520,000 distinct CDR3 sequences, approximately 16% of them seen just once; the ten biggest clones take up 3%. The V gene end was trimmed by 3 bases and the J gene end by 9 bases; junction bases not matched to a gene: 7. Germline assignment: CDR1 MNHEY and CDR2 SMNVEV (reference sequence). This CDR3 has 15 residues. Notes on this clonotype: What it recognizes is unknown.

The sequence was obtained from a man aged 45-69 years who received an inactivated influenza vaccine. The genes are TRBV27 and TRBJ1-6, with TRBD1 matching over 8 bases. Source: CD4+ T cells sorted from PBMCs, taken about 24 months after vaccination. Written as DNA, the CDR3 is TGTGCCAGCAGTTTCCAAGGACAGGGCGGTTCACCCCTCCACTTT. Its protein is CASSFQGQGGSPLHF.